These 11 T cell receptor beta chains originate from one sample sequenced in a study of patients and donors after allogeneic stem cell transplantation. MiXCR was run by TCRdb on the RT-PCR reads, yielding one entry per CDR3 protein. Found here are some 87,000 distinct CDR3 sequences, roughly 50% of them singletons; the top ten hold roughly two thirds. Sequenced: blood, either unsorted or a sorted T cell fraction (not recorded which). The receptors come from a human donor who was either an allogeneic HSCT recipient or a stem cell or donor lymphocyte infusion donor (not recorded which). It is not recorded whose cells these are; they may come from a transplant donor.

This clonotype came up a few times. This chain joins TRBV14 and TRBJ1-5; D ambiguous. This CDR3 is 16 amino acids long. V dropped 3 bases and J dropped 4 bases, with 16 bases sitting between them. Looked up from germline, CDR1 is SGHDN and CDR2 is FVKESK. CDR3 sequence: CASSHRMQILNQPQHF. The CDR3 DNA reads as TGTGCCAGCAGCCACCGTATGCAGATCTTAAATCAGCCCCAGCATTTT.

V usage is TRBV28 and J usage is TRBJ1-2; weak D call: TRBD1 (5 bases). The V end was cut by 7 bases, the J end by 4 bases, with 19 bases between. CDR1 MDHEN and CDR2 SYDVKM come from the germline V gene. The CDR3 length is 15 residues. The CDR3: CASTLKGIQGYGYTF. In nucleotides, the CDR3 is TGTGCCAGCACCTTAAAGGGAATCCAGGGCTATGGCTACACCTTC.

For the CDR3, the DNA is TGCAGCGTTTATGGGCTCTTTCACACTGAAGCTTTCTTT. It specifies CSVYGLFHTEAFF. V and J are TRBV29-1 and TRBJ1-1; D is unresolved. Trimming shortened V by 5 bases and J by 3 bases, and 13 bases separated the two germline ends. Germline values: CDR1 SQVTM, CDR2 ANQGSEA. The CDR3 contains 13 residues. The variable domain in full, with the rest retrieved from reference TRBV29-1 and TRBJ1-1, is SAVISQKPSRDICQRGTSLTIQCQVDSQVTMMFWYRQQPGQSLTLIATANQGSEATYESGFVIDKFPISRPNLTFSTLTVSNMSPEDSSIYLCSVYGLFHTEAFFGQGTRLTVV.

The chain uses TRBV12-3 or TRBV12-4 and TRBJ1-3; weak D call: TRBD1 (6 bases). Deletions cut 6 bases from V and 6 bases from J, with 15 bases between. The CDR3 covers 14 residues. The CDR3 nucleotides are TGTGCCAGCAGCTTTACAGGGTTGGAAAACACCATATATTTT. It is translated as CASSFTGLENTIYF.

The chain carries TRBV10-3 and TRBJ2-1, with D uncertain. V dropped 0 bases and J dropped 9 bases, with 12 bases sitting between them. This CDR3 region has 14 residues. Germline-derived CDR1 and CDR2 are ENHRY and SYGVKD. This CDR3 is CAISESRIAGEQFF. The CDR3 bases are TGTGCCATCAGTGAGTCGAGAATCGCCGGTGAGCAGTTCTTC.

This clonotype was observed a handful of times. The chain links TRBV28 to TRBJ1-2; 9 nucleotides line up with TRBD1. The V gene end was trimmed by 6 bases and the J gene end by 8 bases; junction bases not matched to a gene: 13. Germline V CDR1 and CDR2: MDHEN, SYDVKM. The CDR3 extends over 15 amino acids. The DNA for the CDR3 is TGTGCCAGCAGCACCGCCGGGACAGGGAAGGGAGGCTACACCTTC. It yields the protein CASSTAGTGKGGYTF.

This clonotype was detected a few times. Here the CDR3 reads CASSIDGPASPLHF. DNA for the CDR3: TGTGCCAGTAGTATAGACGGACCGGCTTCACCCCTCCACTTT. The V gene is TRBV19, the J gene TRBJ1-6; D ambiguous. The germline CDR1 and CDR2 sequences are LNHDA and SQIVND (reference sequence). The CDR3 is made up of 14 amino acids. The ends were cut back, 0 bases at V and 9 bases at J, with 9 bases in the middle.

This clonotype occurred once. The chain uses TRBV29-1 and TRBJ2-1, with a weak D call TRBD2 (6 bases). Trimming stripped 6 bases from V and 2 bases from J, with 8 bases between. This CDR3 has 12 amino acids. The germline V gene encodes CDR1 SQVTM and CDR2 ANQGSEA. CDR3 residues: CSVGEAYNEQFF. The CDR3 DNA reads TGCAGCGTAGGGGAGGCCTACAATGAGCAGTTCTTC.

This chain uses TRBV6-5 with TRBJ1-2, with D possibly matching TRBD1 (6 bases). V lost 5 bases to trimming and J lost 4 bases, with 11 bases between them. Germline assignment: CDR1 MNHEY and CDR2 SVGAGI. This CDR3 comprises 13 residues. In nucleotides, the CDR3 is TGTGCCAGCAGTCAGTCAGGGGTCTATGGCTACACCTTC. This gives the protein CASSQSGVYGYTF.

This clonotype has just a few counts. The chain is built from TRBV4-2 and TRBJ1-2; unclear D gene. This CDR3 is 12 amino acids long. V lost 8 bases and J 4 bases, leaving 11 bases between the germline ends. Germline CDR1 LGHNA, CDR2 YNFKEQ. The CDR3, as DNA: TGTGCCAGCGGATGGCGGCGCTATGGCTACACCTTC. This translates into CASGWRRYGYTF.

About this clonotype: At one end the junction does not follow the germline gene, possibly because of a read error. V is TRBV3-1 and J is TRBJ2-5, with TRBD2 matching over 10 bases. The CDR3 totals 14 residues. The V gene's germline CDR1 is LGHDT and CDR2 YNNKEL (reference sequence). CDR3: CASSRGTSVEAQYF. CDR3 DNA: TGTGCCAGCAGCCGCGGGACTAGCGTAGAGGCCCAGTACTTC.